Shown below are 20 T cell receptor beta chains from a single sample sequenced in a study of vaccination and CD4 T cells after COVID-19. Scientists ran DNA taken from cultured CD4+ T cells through the Oncomine TCR Beta short-read assay for sequencing. TCRdb analysed the PCR reads with MiXCR anew, one entry per CDR3 protein. Of about 21,000 distinct CDR3 sequences in the sample, 44% were seen once. Their cognate antigens are unknown. Described treatment: approximately 10-day PBMC culture with coronavirus spike peptide pools or control peptides (ViraFEST assay). The sequenced sample was CD4+ T cells from blood, cultured in vitro, obtained before SARS-CoV-2 vaccination. These receptors were collected from a human donor who had recovered from COVID-19.

The chain uses TRBV7-2 and TRBJ2-3, with D tentatively TRBD2 (5 bases). Germline V gene sequence: CDR1 SGHTA, CDR2 FQGNSA. CDR3 length equals 15 residues. Trimming cost V 5 bases and J 0 bases, with 12 bases left between them. The CDR3: CASSAGPQSTDTQYF. CDR3 nucleotide sequence: TGTGCCAGCAGCGCGGGCCCTCAGAGCACAGATACGCAGTATTTT.

The rearrangement uses TRBV2 and TRBJ1-1; the match to TRBD1 covers 7 bases. J gave up 0 bases and V 6 bases, and 1 base lay outside the gene matches. This CDR3 comprises 13 residues. CDR1 and CDR2 (germline): SNHLY, FYNNEI. The CDR3 here is CASRTGLNTEAFF. The CDR3 nucleotides read TGTGCCAGCAGGACAGGGCTGAACACTGAAGCTTTCTTT.

This clonotype was found a few times. The chain joins TRBV7-9 to TRBJ1-3; D is undetermined. The V end lost 5 bases, the J end lost 0 bases, and 11 bases lay between the germline ends. CDR3 length: 15 residues. Germline CDR1 is SEHNR and CDR2 is FQNEAQ (reference sequence). The DNA of the CDR3 is TGTGCCAGCAGCCCAGACTCAGGCTCTGGAAACACCATATATTTT. Translated: CASSPDSGSGNTIYF.

J is TRBJ1-6 and V is TRBV6-2 or TRBV6-3; TRBD1 agrees at 10 bases. Germline V gene data show CDR1 as MNHEY and CDR2 as SVGEGT. The junction had 9 bases not matched to a gene; V was cut back by 6 bases and J by 7 bases. CDR3 length: 16 amino acids. The chain's CDR3 is CASRPSGTGENSPLHF. CDR3 in DNA: TGTGCCAGCAGACCCTCCGGGACAGGGGAGAATTCACCCCTCCACTTT.

The chain employs TRBV20-1 and TRBJ2-2; TRBD2 matches at 12 bases. This CDR3 contains 15 residues. Per the germline V gene, CDR1 is DFQATT and CDR2 is SNEGSKA (reference sequence). After removal of 6 bases from V and 5 bases from J, the junction contained 7 bases not matched to a gene. In nucleotides, the CDR3 is TGCAGTGCAACCGGGACTAGCGGGTGGACCGGGGAGCTGTTTTTT. This translates into CSATGTSGWTGELFF.

V gene TRBV5-4 combines with J gene TRBJ2-3; either TRBD1 or TRBD2 may fit D (5 bases each). The germline CDR1 and CDR2 sequences are SGHNT and YYREEE (reference sequence). Deletions cut 5 bases from V and 0 bases from J, with 10 bases between. CDR3 length: 14 residues. The CDR3 DNA follows: TGTGCCAGCAGGGGGACCCTCAGCACAGATACGCAGTATTTT. It is translated as CASRGTLSTDTQYF.

The gene calls are TRBV15 and TRBJ1-1; D gene unclear. V shed 6 bases and J shed 0 bases, with 14 bases lying between them. The CDR3 sequence is 15 residues long. Germline assignment: CDR1 LNHNV and CDR2 YYDKDF (reference sequence). The CDR3 DNA reads TGTGCCACCAGAGATGGGAACCGAATGAACACTGAAGCTTTCTTT. This gives the protein CATRDGNRMNTEAFF.

This clonotype was detected a few times. This chain connects TRBV7-9 to TRBJ1-4, with 7 bases identical to TRBD1. Germline V gene sequence: CDR1 SEHNR, CDR2 FQNEAQ (reference sequence). There are 13 residues in the CDR3. V dropped 8 bases and J dropped 3; count of bases not matched to a gene: 3. The CDR3 sequence is CASGDSSNEKLFF. The CDR3 nucleotides are TGTGCCAGCGGGGACAGCTCTAATGAAAAACTGTTTTTT. Combining the CDR3 with reference TRBV7-9 and TRBJ1-4 gives the whole variable domain DTGVSQNPRHKITKRGQNVTFRCDPISEHNRLYWYRQTLGQGPEFLTYFQNEAQLEKSRLLSDRFSAERPKGSFSTLEIQRTEQGDSAMYLCASGDSSNEKLFFGSGTQLSVL.

V is TRBV20-1 and J is TRBJ1-1, with D unclear. Germline V gene lookup returns CDR1 DFQATT and CDR2 SNEGSKA (reference sequence). V lost 5 bases and J lost 0, with 13 bases in between. This CDR3 has 14 residues. The CDR3 spells CSAATQNMNTEAFF. The CDR3, as DNA: TGCAGTGCTGCTACACAGAACATGAACACTGAAGCTTTCTTT.

The rearrangement links TRBV19 to TRBJ1-2; tentatively, D is TRBD1 (5 bases). The CDR3 loop spans 15 amino acids. Germline-derived CDR1 and CDR2 are LNHDA and SQIVND (reference sequence). V was pared by 3 bases and J by 8 bases, with 19 bases between. CDR3: CASSMVGREASGYTF. The CDR3 nucleotides read TGTGCCAGTAGTATGGTTGGCAGGGAGGCTTCGGGCTACACCTTC.

The chain is built from TRBV25-1 and TRBJ2-3; possible D gene TRBD1, 5 bases. The CDR3 runs 15 residues. Looked up from germline, CDR1 is MGHDK and CDR2 is SYGVNS. V lost 1 base and J 0 bases, leaving 8 bases between the germline ends. In DNA, the CDR3 is TGTGCCAGCAGTGAATTTCAGGGTAGCACAGATACGCAGTATTTT. This codes for CASSEFQGSTDTQYF.

The genes are TRBV5-4 and TRBJ1-2, with 9 bases lining up with TRBD1. The CDR3 runs to 14 residues. V dropped 0 bases and J dropped 7; count of bases not matched to a gene: 4. The germline V gene has CDR1 SGHNT and CDR2 YYREEE (reference sequence). The CDR3 spells CASSLEGQGRGYTF. The CDR3 nucleotides are TGTGCCAGCAGCTTGGAGGGACAGGGTCGTGGCTACACCTTC.

The chain combines TRBV15 with TRBJ1-1, with D uncertain. This CDR3 is built from 19 residues. Germline CDR1 is LNHNV and CDR2 is YYDKDF (reference sequence). V shed 6 bases and J shed 0 bases, with 26 bases lying between them. CDR3 amino acids: CATRRAGLGWTSLNTEAFF. The CDR3 DNA follows: TGTGCCACCAGGAGGGCTGGTCTTGGGTGGACTAGCCTGAACACTGAAGCTTTCTTT.

The chain's CDR3 is CASSLVRRERLGADTQYF. The CDR3 DNA is TGTGCCAGCAGCTTGGTTCGGCGAGAACGCTTGGGCGCAGATACGCAGTATTTT. The chain has TRBV5-4 and TRBJ2-3; D ambiguous. Germline V gene lookup returns CDR1 SGHNT and CDR2 YYREEE (reference sequence). The CDR3 runs 18 residues. V shed 0 bases and J shed 4 bases, with 21 bases lying between them.

CDR3 region: CASSLHAADQHF. Written as DNA, the CDR3 is TGTGCCAGCAGCTTACATGCGGCGGACCAGCATTTT. The gene calls are TRBV7-9 and TRBJ1-5; no firm D call. Germline V gives CDR1 SEHNR, CDR2 FQNEAQ (reference sequence). This CDR3 has 12 amino acids. Trimming shortened V by 2 bases and J by 12 bases, and 11 bases separated the two germline ends.

A few counts support this clonotype. The rearrangement uses TRBV7-8 and TRBJ1-2; 11 bases align to TRBD1. The CDR3 runs to 15 residues. Germline CDR1 SGHVS, CDR2 FQNEAQ. The J segment lost 3 bases and the V segment lost 5 bases, leaving 5 bases of the junction unmatched. The CDR3 DNA reads as TGTGCCAGCAGCCAAGGGACAGGGGGGCACTATGGCTACACCTTC. Amino acids: CASSQGTGGHYGYTF.

The chain recombines TRBV6-2 or TRBV6-3 with TRBJ2-3, with TRBD2 identical over 15 bases. Looked up from germline, CDR1 is MNHEY and CDR2 is SVGEGT. V shed 5 bases and J 1 base; nucleotides not matched to a gene: 4. The length of the CDR3 is 17 residues. The CDR3 region is CASSGLAGGRGTDTQYF. The CDR3 DNA is TGTGCCAGCAGTGGACTAGCGGGGGGGAGGGGCACAGATACGCAGTATTTT.

The rearrangement links TRBV19 to TRBJ2-2, with 7 bases lining up with TRBD1. J lost 0 bases, V lost 2 bases, and 6 bases had no gene match. This CDR3 comprises 17 residues. Germline CDR1 reads LNHDA; CDR2 reads SQIVND (reference sequence). CDR3 residues: CASSIKKGAPNTGELFF. In DNA form, the CDR3 reads TGTGCCAGTAGTATAAAGAAGGGGGCCCCGAACACCGGGGAGCTGTTTTTT.

V is TRBV30 and J is TRBJ2-2; D is unclear. V shed 6 bases and J shed 8 bases, with 16 bases lying between them. Germline V gene lookup returns CDR1 GTSNPN and CDR2 SVGIG (reference sequence). The CDR3 runs 13 residues. Here the CDR3 DNA reads TGTGCCTGTCTCCGTGTGGGATATGGGGAGCTGTTTTTT. Translated, it gives CACLRVGYGELFF.

The CDR3 region has the DNA TGTGCCTGGAGTCGTGGCAGGGCAGAGACCCAGTACTTC. This translates into CAWSRGRAETQYF. The J gene is TRBJ2-5, the V gene TRBV30; TRBD1 might be the D (5 bases). V gave up 2 bases and J gave up 4 bases, with 11 bases separating them. The germline V gene has CDR1 GTSNPN and CDR2 SVGIG (reference sequence). The CDR3 runs to 13 residues.